The clone carrying this T cell receptor (beta chain) was recorded many times. V shed 7 bases, J shed 9 bases, and the junction held 9 bases outside the gene matches. The CDR3 extends over 14 amino acids. The data were obtained in a study of T cells in Graves' hyperthyroidism and ophthalmopathy. Amplification of TCR beta CDR3 regions was performed using RNA transcripts as template. The HTBI primer set served for first-round RT-PCR of the TCR CDR3. MiXCR was run by TCRdb on the multiplex PCR reads, yielding one entry per CDR3 protein. The repertoire holds roughly 720,000 distinct CDR3 sequences, with approximately 15% as singletons. Stable hyperthyroidism: no ophthalmopathy progression over 18 months of follow-up. Patients were aged 18 to 65, had disease duration under 2 months, and had newly diagnosed hyperthyroidism. Investigators excluded patients with uncontrolled infection, other autoimmune disease, pregnancy or lactation. PBMCs were collected from a roughly 10 ml volume of fresh peripheral blood.

What was sequenced was blood. This clonotype originated in a man aged 50-60 years with Graves' hyperthyroidism. The chain employs TRBV12-3 or TRBV12-4 and TRBJ2-1; 10 bases align to TRBD2. The CDR3 nucleotides read TGTGCCAGCACTCTAGCGGGAGCGCAACTTGAGCAGTTCTTC. The encoded protein is CASTLAGAQLEQFF.